The 19 T cell receptor beta chains presented below share a single source sample, sequenced in a study of cytomegalovirus exposure and HLA in healthy donors. PCR involved 60 Vbeta and 13 Jbeta primers. Clones were read by immunoSEQ multiplex PCR, and TCRdb kept only the in-frame ones, dropping some. The table lists about 150,000 clones. The material sequenced was PBMCs. The origin of the receptors is a woman aged 45-65 years in good health and CMV-seronegative.

The chain joins TRBV30 to TRBJ1-4, with D perhaps TRBD1 (5 bases). Trimming pared 0 bases from V and 2 bases from J, leaving 10 bases between. This CDR3 has 15 amino acids. The germline CDR1 and CDR2 sequences are GTSNPN and SVGIG (reference sequence). The CDR3 nucleotides are TGTGCCTGGAGTGTCAAGGGGCTGACTAATGAAAAACTGTTTTTT. It specifies CAWSVKGLTNEKLFF.

The V call is TRBV5-4, the J call TRBJ1-1; no reliable D call. The germline CDR1 and CDR2 sequences are SGHNT and YYREEE (reference sequence). The germline V and J ends were trimmed by 0 bases and 0 bases, with 9 bases remaining between them. The CDR3 covers 15 residues. The CDR3 is CASSLGAGMNTEAFF. CDR3 nucleotide sequence: TGTGCCAGCAGCTTGGGGGCAGGAATGAACACTGAAGCTTTCTTT.

The V and J genes are TRBV18 and TRBJ1-4; 9 bases are shared with TRBD1. Trimming took 2 bases from V and 8 from J; bases not matched to a gene: 3. The CDR3 is made up of 14 amino acids. The germline gives CDR1 KGHSH, CDR2 LQKENI. The CDR3 sequence: CASSPTGGGEKLFF. CDR3 DNA: TGTGCCAGCTCACCAACAGGGGGCGGAGAAAAACTGTTTTTT.

The gene calls are TRBV19 and TRBJ2-7; 9 nucleotides line up with TRBD1. Unmatched junction bases numbered 8, after V lost 4 bases and J lost 7 bases. CDR3 length: 14 amino acids. The germline gives CDR1 LNHDA, CDR2 SQIVND (reference sequence). The CDR3 nucleotides are TGTGCCAGTAGTACGTTACAGGGGGCGTATGAGCAGTACTTC. Its protein is CASSTLQGAYEQYF.

The genes are TRBV19 and TRBJ2-3, with D possibly matching TRBD2 (7 bases). This CDR3 has 13 amino acids. V lost 10 bases to trimming and J lost 4 bases, with 15 bases between them. Germline V gives CDR1 LNHDA, CDR2 SQIVND (reference sequence). CDR3 region: CATRGLAADTQYF. In DNA, the CDR3 is TGTGCCACCCGGGGGCTAGCGGCAGATACGCAGTATTTT.

The V call is TRBV30, the J call TRBJ2-5; D gene unclear. The CDR3 length is 13 residues. CDR1 GTSNPN and CDR2 SVGIG come from the germline V gene (reference sequence). Trimming took off 1 base at V and 5 bases at J, with 11 bases between the two ends. In DNA, the CDR3 is TGTGCCTGGAGTGGGATTAGCATGGAGACCCAGTACTTC. This translates into CAWSGISMETQYF.

V is TRBV5-1 and J is TRBJ1-5; 7 positions match TRBD1. The CDR3 loop spans 13 amino acids. J gave up 10 bases and V 0 bases, and 4 bases lay outside the gene matches. Germline CDR1 SGHRS, CDR2 YFSETQ. The CDR3 is CASSLGGGEPQHF. As DNA, the CDR3 is TGCGCCAGCAGCTTGGGAGGGGGCGAACCCCAGCATTTT.

The chain carries TRBV29-1 and TRBJ2-1; 11 bases align to TRBD2. Germline V gives CDR1 SQVTM, CDR2 ANQGSEA. This CDR3 has 15 amino acids. V was pared by 4 bases and J by 7 bases, with 9 bases of the junction left unmatched. In DNA, the CDR3 is TGCAGCGTTGTGGTAGCGGGAGGGGTGGGGAATGAGCAGTTCTTC. Encoded protein: CSVVVAGGVGNEQFF.

V usage is TRBV4-1 and J usage is TRBJ2-7; D ambiguous. CDR1 is MGHRA, CDR2 YSYEKL, per germline. V was clipped by 4 bases and J by 6 bases, with 10 bases between them. CDR3 length: 12 amino acids. For the CDR3, the DNA is TGCGCCAGCAGCCTTCCATTCGGCGAGCAGTACTTC. Protein product: CASSLPFGEQYF.

Here the CDR3 reads CASRITGNTEAFF. In DNA, the CDR3 is TGTGCCAGCAGGATAACAGGGAACACTGAAGCTTTCTTT. V is TRBV2 and J is TRBJ1-1, with a possible D match to TRBD1 (5 bases). Germline CDR1 reads SNHLY; CDR2 reads FYNNEI. The CDR3 loop spans 13 amino acids. Trimming shortened V by 6 bases and J by 1 base, and 9 bases separated the two germline ends.

This rearrangement joins TRBV5-1 to TRBJ1-1, with 11 bases that match TRBD1. V dropped 3 bases and J dropped 4; count of bases not matched to a gene: 5. The CDR3 sequence is 15 residues long. CDR1 and CDR2 (germline): SGHRS, YFSETQ. The DNA of the CDR3 is TGCGCCAGCAGCTATTCCGGACAGGGGGCCACTGAAGCTTTCTTT. Protein: CASSYSGQGATEAFF. The full variable domain, rest sourced from reference TRBV5-1 and TRBJ1-1, is KAGVTQTPRYLIKTRGQQVTLSCSPISGHRSVSWYQQTPGQGLQFLFEYFSETQRNKGNFPGRFSGRQFSNSRSEMNVSTLELGDSALYLCASSYSGQGATEAFFGQGTRLTVV.

V usage is TRBV7-9 and J usage is TRBJ2-5, with D perhaps TRBD1 (5 bases). The germline V gene encodes CDR1 SEHNR and CDR2 FQNEAQ (reference sequence). V was shortened by 1 base and J by 0 bases, with 9 bases between the two germline ends. The CDR3 extends over 15 amino acids. The CDR3 loop reads CASSLVAGNQETQYF. Written as DNA, the CDR3 is TGTGCCAGCAGCTTAGTCGCAGGGAACCAAGAGACCCAGTACTTC.

The chain joins TRBV27 to TRBJ2-1; D is possibly TRBD2 (6 bases). Germline-derived CDR1 and CDR2 are MNHEY and SMNVEV (reference sequence). This CDR3 is 12 amino acids long. Trimming left V 6 bases short and J 8 bases short, with 11 bases between. CDR3 sequence reads: CASSHGGDEQFF. Written as DNA, the CDR3 is TGTGCCAGCAGCCACGGGGGAGATGAGCAGTTCTTC.

The V gene is TRBV27, the J gene TRBJ2-7; 7 bases are a match to TRBD1. From germline, CDR1 is MNHEY and CDR2 SMNVEV (reference sequence). With V trimmed by 8 bases and J by 3 bases, 4 bases remained unmatched. This CDR3 region has 12 residues. CDR3 loop: CASGGQYYEQYF. The CDR3 DNA follows: TGTGCCAGCGGGGGACAGTACTACGAGCAGTACTTC.

This chain joins TRBV7-9 and TRBJ1-2; 7 nucleotides agree with TRBD1. This CDR3 has 16 amino acids. The V gene's germline CDR1 is SEHNR and CDR2 FQNEAQ (reference sequence). Germline trimming cut 4 bases from V and 2 bases from J; bases unmatched to any gene: 10. CDR3 region: CASSSLTGDHNYGYTF. CDR3 DNA: TGTGCCAGCAGCTCCTTAACAGGGGACCACAACTATGGCTACACCTTC.

The chain couples TRBV25-1 to TRBJ2-2, with 12 positions matching TRBD2. CDR1 MGHDK and CDR2 SYGVNS come from the germline V gene. Trimming took 7 bases from V and 4 from J; bases not matched to a gene: 10. CDR3 length: 17 residues. In DNA, the CDR3 is TGTGCCAGCATCCTAGCGGGGGGGCGTGTGAGCACCGGGGAGCTGTTTTTT. As protein: CASILAGGRVSTGELFF.

This chain connects TRBV6-5 to TRBJ2-7, with 9 bases lining up with TRBD2. The CDR3 runs to 14 residues. Germline CDR1 is MNHEY and CDR2 is SVGAGI. The V and J ends lost 5 bases and 4 bases, in that order; junction bases with no gene match: 6. The CDR3 here is CASSSSGGLYEQYF. The CDR3 coding sequence is TGTGCCAGCAGTAGTAGCGGGGGCCTTTACGAGCAGTACTTC.

This chain uses TRBV7-2 with TRBJ1-2; weak D call: TRBD1 (6 bases). This CDR3 region has 13 residues. CDR1 and CDR2 from the germline V gene are SGHTA and FQGNSA. V was pared by 3 bases and J by 2 bases, with 7 bases between. In DNA form, the CDR3 reads TGTGCCAGCAGCTTTACAGGGAACTATGGCTACACCTTC. Protein: CASSFTGNYGYTF.

This chain joins TRBV29-1 and TRBJ1-4, with D uncertain. V lost 3 bases to trimming and J lost 2 bases, with 10 bases between them. There are 14 residues in the CDR3. Germline V gene data show CDR1 as SQVTM and CDR2 as ANQGSEA. The CDR3 is CSVEIEGTNEKLFF. CDR3 sequence (DNA): TGCAGCGTTGAGATTGAGGGTACTAATGAAAAACTGTTTTTT. Full variable domain (missing parts from reference TRBV29-1 and TRBJ1-4): SAVISQKPSRDICQRGTSLTIQCQVDSQVTMMFWYRQQPGQSLTLIATANQGSEATYESGFVIDKFPISRPNLTFSTLTVSNMSPEDSSIYLCSVEIEGTNEKLFFGSGTQLSVL.